This T cell receptor beta chain was observed in a study of blood T cell repertoires in COVID-19. Study-level background: From the United States, Italy and Spain came samples of acute and convalescent COVID-19. The cDNA or gDNA used as material had been derived from T cells, B-cell-depleted T cells, or PBMCs.

The germline gives CDR1 LNHDA, CDR2 SQIVND (reference sequence). This CDR3 is 13 amino acids long. Trimming removed 5 bases at V and 4 bases at J, with 11 bases between. While infection was still active, Seattle patients were enrolled and then followed longitudinally. As handled by the study authors: Amplified reference gene primers provided the basis for estimating nucleated cell counts. Method: immunoSEQ multiplex PCR; TCRdb's copy keeps in-frame clones and lacks some. V and J calls and clone size are given by that table; D and trimming were obtained from the DNA. The sample lists about 130,000 clones; 81% were seen once.

The chain combines TRBV19 with TRBJ1-2; the D gene is possibly TRBD1 (6 bases). The TCR sequence derives from a young man with COVID-19, enrolled during active disease. The sequenced material came from peripheral blood. The CDR3 protein is CASSPDRSYGYTF. CDR3 in DNA: TGTGCCAGTAGTCCGGACAGATCCTATGGCTACACCTTC. The variable domain in full, completed from reference TRBV19 and TRBJ1-2, reads DGGITQSPKYLFRKEGQNVTLSCEQNLNHDAMYWYRQDPGQGLRLIYYSQIVNDFQKGDIAEGYSVSREKKESFPLTVTSAQKNPTAFYLCASSPDRSYGYTFGSGTRLTVV.